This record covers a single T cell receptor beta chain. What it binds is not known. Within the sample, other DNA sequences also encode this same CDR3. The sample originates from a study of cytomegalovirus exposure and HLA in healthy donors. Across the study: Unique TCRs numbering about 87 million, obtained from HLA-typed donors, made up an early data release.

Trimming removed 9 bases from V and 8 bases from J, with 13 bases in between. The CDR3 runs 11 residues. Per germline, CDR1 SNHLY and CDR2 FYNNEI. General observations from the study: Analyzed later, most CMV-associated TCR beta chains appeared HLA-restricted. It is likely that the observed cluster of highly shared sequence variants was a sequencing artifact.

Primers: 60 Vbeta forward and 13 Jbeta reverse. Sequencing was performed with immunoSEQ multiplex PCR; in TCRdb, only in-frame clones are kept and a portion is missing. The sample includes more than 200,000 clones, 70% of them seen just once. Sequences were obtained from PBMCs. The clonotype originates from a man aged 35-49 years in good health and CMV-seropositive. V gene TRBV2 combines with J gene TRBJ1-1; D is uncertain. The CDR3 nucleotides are TGTGCCAGTGGGCAGCGGGCAGAAGCTTTCTTT. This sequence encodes CASGQRAEAFF.